The 8 T cell receptor beta chains below were found in one sample sequenced in a study of T cells after somatic rescue of genetic block. Produced via immunoSEQ multiplex PCR; TCRdb's table is partial and in-frame only. The sample lists 110,000 or so clones, 90% to 95% occurring once. Sequences were obtained from peripheral blood mononuclear cells (PBMCs). These TCRs come from a young woman.

The chain joins TRBV19 to TRBJ2-3; 9 bases match TRBD1. There are 14 residues in the CDR3. Per the germline V gene, CDR1 is LNHDA and CDR2 is SQIVND (reference sequence). Trimming cost V 6 bases and J 3 bases; bases outside gene matches: 4. The CDR3 is CASSRQGVTDTQYF. The CDR3 DNA is TGTGCCAGTAGCAGACAGGGGGTGACAGATACGCAGTATTTT.

The V and J genes are TRBV7-9 and TRBJ2-5; 7 bases line up with TRBD1. V gave up 5 bases and J gave up 3 bases; unmatched junction bases: 9. This CDR3 spans 15 amino acids. Per the germline V gene, CDR1 is SEHNR and CDR2 is FQNEAQ (reference sequence). This CDR3 reads CASSPRDSLKETQYF. In nucleotides, the CDR3 is TGTGCCAGCAGCCCTCGGGACAGCCTGAAAGAGACCCAGTACTTC.

Here the CDR3 reads CASFPLGVNTEAFF. Written as DNA, the CDR3 is TGTGCCAGCTTCCCCCTGGGGGTGAACACTGAAGCTTTCTTT. The J gene is TRBJ1-1, the V gene TRBV5-5; D may be TRBD1 (5 bases). The CDR3 contains 14 residues. The V end lost 7 bases, the J end lost 0 bases, and 13 bases lay between the germline ends. Germline V CDR1 and CDR2: SGHKS, YYEKEE (reference sequence).

This chain connects TRBV7-2 to TRBJ2-7; TRBD2 agrees at 8 bases. V gave up 5 bases and J gave up 2 bases; unmatched junction bases: 14. Germline V gene lookup returns CDR1 SGHTA and CDR2 FQGNSA. The CDR3 spans 17 residues. The DNA of the CDR3 is TGTGCCAGCAGCCCCTTGAGGGGCGGGGGGACCCCCTACGAGCAGTACTTC. Its translation: CASSPLRGGGTPYEQYF.

V usage is TRBV4-2 and J usage is TRBJ1-2; 9 bases align to TRBD1. The CDR3 has 15 residues. V was pared by 2 bases and J by 3 bases, with 4 bases of the junction left unmatched. Germline-derived CDR1 and CDR2 are LGHNA and YNFKEQ. DNA for the CDR3: TGTGCCAGCAGCCAAACAGGGGGCGTCTACTATGGCTACACCTTC. Translating it yields CASSQTGGVYYGYTF.

The genes are TRBV21-1 and TRBJ2-7; TRBD1 is the table's D call, not checked against the DNA. TRBV21-1 is a documented pseudogene. The CDR3 totals 15 residues. The CDR3 coding sequence is TGTGCCAGCAGCAAAGACAGGCCCAGCTCCTACGAGCAGTACTTC. Its translation is CASSKDRPSSYEQYF.

This sequence joins TRBV2 and TRBJ1-5; unclear D gene. Trimming stripped 7 bases from V and 5 bases from J, with 9 bases between. CDR3 length: 12 residues. Looked up from germline, CDR1 is SNHLY and CDR2 is FYNNEI. CDR3: CASNKDDQPQHF. CDR3 sequence (DNA): TGTGCCAGCAATAAGGACGATCAGCCCCAGCATTTT.

The chain carries TRBV5-1 and TRBJ2-7; 9 nucleotides line up with TRBD1. The CDR3 totals 16 residues. Germline trimming cut 0 bases from V and 6 bases from J; bases unmatched to any gene: 10. CDR1 is SGHRS and CDR2 is YFSETQ in the germline V gene. CDR3 protein: CASSLGPGTGPSEQYF. For the CDR3, the DNA is TGCGCCAGCAGCTTGGGGCCCGGGACAGGGCCTTCCGAGCAGTACTTC. The full variable domain, its missing parts supplied by reference TRBV5-1 and TRBJ2-7, is KAGVTQTPRYLIKTRGQQVTLSCSPISGHRSVSWYQQTPGQGLQFLFEYFSETQRNKGNFPGRFSGRQFSNSRSEMNVSTLELGDSALYLCASSLGPGTGPSEQYFGPGTRLTVT.